A selection of T cell receptor beta chains follows, all from one sample in a study of blood T cell repertoires in COVID-19. Assay used: immunoSEQ multiplex PCR; TCRdb lists only in-frame clones, some missing. Altogether about 160,000 clones are present, about 93% being singletons, with the ten largest covering around 4.6%. The source material was peripheral blood. These receptors originate from a woman between 50 and 59 years old with acute or convalescent COVID-19. Both conserved end residues are part of each CDR3. D genes are given only for firm matches. Expanded clones get a size class; other rows say once, few or many, or leave the size out.

V gene	clone size	J gene	D gene	CDR3 protein	CDR3 DNA
TRBV9	-	TRBJ1-1	-	CASSELGKGVSTEAFF	TGTGCCAGCAGTGAACTAGGTAAGGGTGTGTCGACTGAAGCTTTCTTT
TRBV5-6	-	TRBJ2-2	-	CASSLRARTGELFF	TGTGCCAGCAGCTTGCGAGCAAGAACCGGGGAGCTGTTTTTT
TRBV15	-	TRBJ1-2	TRBD1	CATSNLPGDRDGYYGYTF	TGTGCCACCAGCAATCTCCCAGGGGACAGGGACGGGTATTATGGCTACACCTTC
TRBV29-1	-	TRBJ1-2	-	CSVEQPLTRGYTF	TGCAGCGTTGAACAGCCGCTCACTAGGGGCTACACCTTC
TRBV3-1/TRBV3-2	-	TRBJ1-2	TRBD1	CASSPRTGLFYGYTF	TGTGCCAGCAGCCCTCGGACAGGTCTCTTCTATGGCTACACCTTC
TRBV9	once	TRBJ1-3	-	CASSRTGGSGNTIYF	TGTGCCAGCAGTCGAACAGGCGGCTCTGGAAACACCATATATTTT
TRBV25-1	-	TRBJ1-5	-	CASSELSNQPQHF	TGTGCCAGCAGTGAATTAAGCAATCAGCCCCAGCATTTT
TRBV5-1	few	TRBJ2-7	-	CASSLVLGRTYEQYF	TGCGCCAGCAGCTTGGTATTAGGCAGGACCTACGAGCAGTACTTC
TRBV2	-	TRBJ2-1	-	CASSEILYEQFF	TGTGCCAGCAGTGAAATCTTGTATGAGCAGTTCTTC
TRBV27	once	TRBJ2-1	-	CASSTLGASNEQFF	TGTGCCAGCAGTACCCTAGGGGCCTCCAATGAGCAGTTCTTC
TRBV30	-	TRBJ1-4	TRBD1	CAWSVRDRGNEKLFF	TGTGCCTGGAGTGTACGGGACAGGGGAAATGAAAAACTGTTTTTT
TRBV7-2	-	TRBJ1-5	-	CASSFRGSQPQHF	TGTGCCAGCAGCTTTAGAGGGAGTCAGCCCCAGCATTTT
TRBV5-1	-	TRBJ1-1	-	CASSIELNTEAFF	TGCGCCAGCAGCATAGAGTTGAACACTGAAGCTTTCTTT
TRBV6-5	-	TRBJ1-5	-	CASSHNPNQPQHF	TGTGCCAGCAGCCACAACCCCAATCAGCCCCAGCATTTT
TRBV6-2/TRBV6-3	once	TRBJ1-1	-	CASSYDWATEAFF	TGTGCCAGCAGTTACGATTGGGCCACTGAAGCTTTCTTT
TRBV21-1	-	TRBJ1-5	-	CASLQGGQRYNQPQHF	TGTGCCAGCCTTCAGGGGGGACAGCGATACAATCAGCCCCAGCATTTT
TRBV19	-	TRBJ1-4	TRBD1	CASSPGDRAFNEKLFF	TGTGCCAGTAGTCCTGGGGACAGGGCTTTTAATGAAAAACTGTTTTTT
TRBV15	-	TRBJ2-7	TRBD1	CATSRDSWTGDLKSSYEQYF	TGTGCCACCAGCAGAGACTCGTGGACAGGGGACTTGAAGAGCTCCTACGAGCAGTACTTC
TRBV27	-	TRBJ1-5	-	CASSLGQMNQPQHF	TGTGCCAGCAGTTTAGGGCAGATGAATCAGCCCCAGCATTTT
TRBV19	-	TRBJ1-2	TRBD1	CASSTGTGGGYGYTF	TGTGCCAGTAGTACCGGGACAGGGGGCGGGTATGGCTACACCTTC
TRBV14	once	TRBJ1-3	-	CASSQTYSGNTIYF	TGTGCCAGCAGCCAGACATACAGTGGAAACACCATATATTTT
TRBV7-2	-	TRBJ1-2	-	CASSLAKAGDYGYTF	TGTGCCAGCAGCTTAGCTAAGGCGGGGGACTATGGCTACACCTTC
TRBV6-1	-	TRBJ1-2	TRBD1	CASSEETHRGRFYGYTF	TGTGCCAGCAGTGAAGAAACCCACAGGGGGCGATTCTATGGCTACACCTTC
TRBV4-3	-	TRBJ1-3	-	CASSQWTLGLSGNTIYF	TGCGCCAGCAGCCAATGGACACTGGGACTCTCTGGAAACACCATATATTTT
TRBV23-1	-	TRBJ2-5	TRBD1	CASSQDRAPHF	TGCGCCAGCAGTCAAGACAGGGCCCCCCACTTC
TRBV6-1	-	TRBJ1-5	-	CASSEGPGQPQHF	TGTGCCAGCAGTGAAGGCCCAGGGCAGCCCCAGCATTTT
TRBV7-3	once	TRBJ2-5	-	CASSLNARETQYF	TGTGCCAGCAGCTTAAATGCGAGAGAGACCCAGTACTTC
TRBV3-1/TRBV3-2	-	TRBJ2-2	TRBD2	CASSPETSGGSNTGELFF	TGTGCCAGCAGCCCCGAGACTAGCGGGGGTTCGAACACCGGGGAGCTGTTTTTT
TRBV5-1	-	TRBJ2-5	-	CASSLVGAEETQYF	TGCGCCAGCAGCTTGGTGGGGGCCGAAGAGACCCAGTACTTC
TRBV2	-	TRBJ2-1	TRBD2	CASRTGTSGGENEQFF	TGTGCCAGCAGGACCGGGACTAGCGGGGGGGAGAATGAGCAGTTCTTC
TRBV4-1	-	TRBJ2-1	TRBD2	CASSLRLAEEQFF	TGCGCCAGCAGCCTAAGACTAGCAGAAGAGCAGTTCTTC
TRBV2	-	TRBJ2-6	-	CASSERVGTSGANVLTF	TGTGCCAGCAGTGAACGAGTGGGCACCTCTGGGGCCAACGTCCTGACTTTC
TRBV19	-	TRBJ1-2	-	CASSPNKGVVGYTF	TGTGCCAGTAGTCCAAATAAGGGGGTCGTTGGCTACACCTTC
TRBV28	-	TRBJ2-6	TRBD1	CASSLQGAEGANVLTF	TGTGCCAGCAGTTTACAGGGGGCGGAAGGGGCCAACGTCCTGACTTTC
TRBV7-9	-	TRBJ2-3	TRBD2	CASSPPFLAGTDTQYF	TGTGCCAGCAGCCCCCCGTTCCTAGCGGGGACAGATACGCAGTATTTT
TRBV28	-	TRBJ1-3	TRBD1	CASAFNRGRLTGNTIYF	TGTGCCAGCGCCTTTAACAGGGGAAGGCTAACTGGAAACACCATATATTTT
TRBV29-1	-	TRBJ2-7	-	CSVDDRLTYEQYF	TGCAGCGTTGACGACAGGCTGACCTACGAGCAGTACTTC
TRBV19	-	TRBJ1-5	TRBD1	CASSIRQGPPIF	TGTGCCAGTAGTATTCGACAGGGCCCCCCGATTTTT
TRBV23-1	-	TRBJ1-1	-	CASSQSKGEGTEAFF	TGCGCCAGCAGTCAATCGAAAGGGGAGGGCACTGAAGCTTTCTTT
TRBV25-1	-	TRBJ1-2	TRBD1	CASSEQGQGYYGYTF	TGTGCCAGCAGTGAACAAGGACAGGGGTACTATGGCTACACCTTC
TRBV5-1	-	TRBJ1-1	TRBD1	CASSLLQGGWTEAFF	TGCGCCAGCAGCTTATTACAGGGGGGATGGACTGAAGCTTTCTTT
TRBV19	-	TRBJ1-6	TRBD1	CASSRQGAGSPLHF	TGTGCCAGTAGTCGGCAGGGGGCAGGGTCACCCCTCCACTTT